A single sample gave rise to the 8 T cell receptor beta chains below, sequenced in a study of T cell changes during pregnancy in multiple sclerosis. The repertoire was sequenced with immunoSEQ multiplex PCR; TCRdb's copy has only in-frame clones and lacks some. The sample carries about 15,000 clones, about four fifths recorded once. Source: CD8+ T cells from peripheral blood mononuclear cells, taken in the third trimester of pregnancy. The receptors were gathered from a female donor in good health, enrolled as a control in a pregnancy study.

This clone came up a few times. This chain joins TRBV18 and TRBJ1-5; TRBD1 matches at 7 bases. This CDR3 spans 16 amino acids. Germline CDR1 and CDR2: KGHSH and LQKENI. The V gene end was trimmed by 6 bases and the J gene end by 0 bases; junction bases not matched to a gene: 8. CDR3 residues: CASSPEGQSSNQPQHF. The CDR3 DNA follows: TGTGCCAGCTCCCCAGAGGGACAGTCTAGCAATCAGCCCCAGCATTTT.

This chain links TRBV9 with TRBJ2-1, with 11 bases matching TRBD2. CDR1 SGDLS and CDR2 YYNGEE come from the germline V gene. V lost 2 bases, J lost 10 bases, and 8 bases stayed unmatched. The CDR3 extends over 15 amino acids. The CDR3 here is CASSVGVSGGGEQFF. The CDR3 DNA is TGTGCCAGCAGCGTCGGAGTTAGCGGGGGGGGAGAGCAGTTCTTC.

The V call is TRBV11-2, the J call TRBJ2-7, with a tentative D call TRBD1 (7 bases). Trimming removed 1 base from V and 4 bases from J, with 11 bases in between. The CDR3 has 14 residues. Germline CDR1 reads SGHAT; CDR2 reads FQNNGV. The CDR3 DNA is TGTGCCAGCAGCTTAGGGCAGGGGGGTTACGAGCAGTACTTC. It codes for CASSLGQGGYEQYF.

The CDR3 bases are TGTGCCAGCAGCTTAGAGATAGCGGGGCCTGACCTAGCCAAAAACATTCAGTACTTC. Protein product: CASSLEIAGPDLAKNIQYF. The gene calls are TRBV5-6 and TRBJ2-4; 8 bases fit TRBD2. The length of the CDR3 is 19 residues. With V trimmed by 2 bases and J by 0 bases, 13 bases remained unmatched. The germline V gene encodes CDR1 SGHDT and CDR2 YYEEEE.

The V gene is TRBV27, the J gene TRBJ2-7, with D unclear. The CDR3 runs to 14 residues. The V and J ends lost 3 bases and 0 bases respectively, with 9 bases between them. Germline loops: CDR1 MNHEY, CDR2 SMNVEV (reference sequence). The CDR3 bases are TGTGCCAGCAGTTTCTTCAGAAGCTCCTACGAGCAGTACTTC. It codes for CASSFFRSSYEQYF.

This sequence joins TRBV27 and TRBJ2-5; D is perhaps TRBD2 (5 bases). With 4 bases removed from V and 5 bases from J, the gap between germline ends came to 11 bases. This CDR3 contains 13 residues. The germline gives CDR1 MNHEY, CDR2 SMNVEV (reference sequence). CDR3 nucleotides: TGTGCCAGCAGTTGGACCCGCGGGGAGACCCAGTACTTC. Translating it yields CASSWTRGETQYF.

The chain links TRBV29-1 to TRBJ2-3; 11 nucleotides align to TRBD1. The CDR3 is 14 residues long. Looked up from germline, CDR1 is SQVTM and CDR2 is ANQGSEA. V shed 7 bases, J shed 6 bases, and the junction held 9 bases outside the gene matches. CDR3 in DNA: TGCAGCGGGACAGGGGGCGAGAGTCGGGATACGCAGTATTTT. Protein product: CSGTGGESRDTQYF.

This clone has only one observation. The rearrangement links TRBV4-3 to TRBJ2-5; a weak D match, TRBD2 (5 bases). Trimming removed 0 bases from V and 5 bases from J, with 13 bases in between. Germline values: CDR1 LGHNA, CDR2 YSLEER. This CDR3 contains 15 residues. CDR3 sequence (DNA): TGCGCCAGCAGCCAAGACGATTCTACGGGGGAGACCCAGTACTTC. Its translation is CASSQDDSTGETQYF.